The 18 T cell receptor beta chains listed next were all sequenced from one sample in a study of OX40 agonist ivuxolimab in advanced cancers. Libraries were prepared by immunoSEQ multiplex PCR; TCRdb keeps only in-frame clonotypes and omits some of them. The sample lists around 33,000 clones, 85% to 95% seen once, with approximately 4% in the top ten. This material consisted of CD4+ or CD8+ T cells sorted from blood, taken in a trial of the OX40 agonist ivuxolimab. The receptors originated from an adult with an advanced solid tumor such as melanoma, head and neck, liver or kidney cancer.

This chain joins TRBV7-2 and TRBJ2-5; 15 positions agree with TRBD2. V was pared by 5 bases and J by 7 bases, with 8 bases of the junction left unmatched. CDR3 length: 16 residues. CDR1 and CDR2 from the germline V gene are SGHTA and FQGNSA. The CDR3 nucleotides read TGTGCCAGCAGCCTAGGACTAGCGGGGGGGCGGGGGACCCAGTACTTC. Translating gives CASSLGLAGGRGTQYF.

The chain employs TRBV10-1 and TRBJ2-3, with TRBD2 identical over 15 bases. V lost 4 bases and J lost 4; bases outside the gene matches: 3. The CDR3 is made up of 16 amino acids. CDR1 is WNHNN, CDR2 SYGVQD, per germline (reference sequence). DNA for the CDR3: TGCGCCAGCAGTGGAGGACTAGCGGGGGGGCCAGATACGCAGTATTTT. Protein: CASSGGLAGGPDTQYF.

The chain joins TRBV18 to TRBJ2-3; no firm D call. The CDR3 has 14 amino acids. V was shortened by 1 base and J by 2 bases, with 7 bases between the two germline ends. Germline V CDR1 and CDR2: KGHSH, LQKENI. This CDR3 is CASSPRHNTDTQYF. CDR3 DNA: TGTGCCAGCTCACCACGTCACAACACAGATACGCAGTATTTT.

The chain combines TRBV7-2 with TRBJ2-3, with 7 bases fitting TRBD2. The junction had 9 bases not matched to a gene; V was cut back by 5 bases and J by 4 bases. The CDR3 contains 15 residues. Germline-derived CDR1 and CDR2 are SGHTA and FQGNSA. In DNA, the CDR3 is TGTGCCAGCAGCACCCGGACTAGAGCATCAGATACGCAGTATTTT. Translated: CASSTRTRASDTQYF.

J is TRBJ2-7 and V is TRBV30; 9 nucleotides line up with TRBD2. This CDR3 region has 14 residues. Per germline, CDR1 GTSNPN and CDR2 SVGIG (reference sequence). V lost 2 bases and J lost 5; bases outside the gene matches: 7. The DNA of the CDR3 is TGTGCCTGGAGTTTGAGCGGGAGGTCCCACGAGCAGTACTTC. Translating it yields CAWSLSGRSHEQYF.

This clone was seen a few times. V gene TRBV4-2 combines with J gene TRBJ1-2; the D is unclear. The CDR3 loop spans 12 amino acids. Germline lookup yields CDR1 LGHNA and CDR2 YNFKEQ. V was clipped by 1 base and J by 0 bases, with 0 bases between them. The CDR3 sequence: CASSQANYGYTF. The CDR3, as DNA: TGTGCCAGCAGCCAAGCTAACTATGGCTACACCTTC.

The chain combines TRBV19 with TRBJ2-1; perhaps TRBD1 as D (5 bases). Trimming took 3 bases from V and 6 from J, leaving 12 bases between them. Per germline, CDR1 LNHDA and CDR2 SQIVND (reference sequence). This CDR3 has 14 residues. The CDR3 spells CASSITGNSNEQFF. The CDR3 DNA reads as TGTGCCAGTAGTATCACAGGTAATTCCAATGAGCAGTTCTTC.

The chain couples TRBV29-1 to TRBJ2-5; D remains unclear. The CDR3 extends over 12 amino acids. V lost 5 bases and J 3 bases, leaving 10 bases between the germline ends. The germline gives CDR1 SQVTM, CDR2 ANQGSEA. CDR3 bases: TGCAGCGTTTCATCAGGAGAAGAGACCCAGTACTTC. It is translated as CSVSSGEETQYF.

The rearrangement links TRBV6-5 to TRBJ1-5, with D perhaps matching TRBD1 (6 bases). V lost 5 bases to trimming and J lost 6 bases, with 8 bases between them. Germline values: CDR1 MNHEY, CDR2 SVGAGI. The CDR3 totals 12 residues. CDR3 bases: TGTGCCAGCAGTACAGGGATTCAGCCCCAGCATTTT. Translation: CASSTGIQPQHF.

This chain connects TRBV9 to TRBJ2-1, with TRBD1 matching over 9 bases. Germline-derived CDR1 and CDR2 are SGDLS and YYNGEE. The CDR3 extends over 15 amino acids. V dropped 4 bases and J dropped 3; count of bases not matched to a gene: 5. Here the CDR3 reads CASSPGTGNYNEQFF. The CDR3 DNA reads TGTGCCAGCAGCCCAGGGACAGGGAACTACAATGAGCAGTTCTTC.

This CDR3 reads CASRPGQGAMAFF. CDR3 DNA sequence: TGTGCCAGCAGACCGGGACAGGGGGCGATGGCTTTCTTT. This chain connects TRBV6-5 to TRBJ1-1; 12 nucleotides agree with TRBD1. CDR1 and CDR2 from the germline V gene are MNHEY and SVGAGI. V gave up 6 bases and J gave up 11 bases; unmatched junction bases: 7. The length of the CDR3 is 13 residues.

The chain combines TRBV4-1 with TRBJ1-1; D unclear. Germline values: CDR1 MGHRA, CDR2 YSYEKL. The germline V and J ends were trimmed by 0 bases and 1 base, with 15 bases remaining between them. The CDR3 length is 17 residues. The CDR3 DNA sequence: TGCGCCAGCAGCCAAGAGGTTGTATCGGCAAGGAACACTGAAGCTTTCTTT. Translated: CASSQEVVSARNTEAFF.

The sample holds one count of this clone. An end of the junction does not agree with germline; a read error may underlie this. V and J are TRBV6-5 and TRBJ2-7; D perhaps matches TRBD1 (6 bases). Germline CDR1 is MNHEY and CDR2 is SVGAGI. The CDR3 has 12 amino acids. CDR3 loop: CASSTGNYEQYF. The CDR3, as DNA: TGTGCCAGCAGCACAGGGAACTACGAGCAATACTTC.

This clone appeared a few times. The chain recombines TRBV10-3 with TRBJ2-5, with 8 bases fitting TRBD2. Germline assignment: CDR1 ENHRY and CDR2 SYGVKD. This CDR3 region has 16 residues. Trimming cost V 4 bases and J 5 bases; bases outside gene matches: 12. CDR3: CAISGKKRGREETQYF. CDR3 nucleotides: TGTGCCATCAGTGGTAAAAAGCGGGGGCGGGAGGAGACCCAGTACTTC.

This chain uses TRBV7-9 with TRBJ2-7; TRBD2 matches at 10 bases. CDR3 size: 15 residues. CDR1 and CDR2 from the germline V gene are SEHNR and FQNEAQ (reference sequence). The V and J ends lost 2 bases and 5 bases, in that order; junction bases with no gene match: 6. CDR3 sequence (DNA): TGTGCCAGCAGCTTAAGGTCTAGCGGGAGTGACGAGCAGTACTTC. Protein sequence: CASSLRSSGSDEQYF.

The rearrangement joins TRBV7-8 to TRBJ2-2; weak D call: TRBD2 (6 bases). The CDR3 length is 15 residues. V lost 3 bases and J 5 bases, leaving 13 bases between the germline ends. From germline, CDR1 is SGHVS and CDR2 FQNEAQ. The CDR3 DNA follows: TGTGCCAGCAGCTTCAGGGCGGAGGGTACCGGGGAGCTGTTTTTT. The encoded protein is CASSFRAEGTGELFF. Supplemented by reference TRBV7-8 and TRBJ2-2, the full variable domain reads GAGVSQSPRYKVAKRGQDVALRCDPISGHVSLFWYQQALGQGPEFLTYFQNEAQLDKSGLPSDRFFAERPEGSVSTLKIQRTQQEDSAVYLCASSFRAEGTGELFFGEGSRLTVL.

The V call is TRBV4-2, the J call TRBJ1-4; maybe TRBD1 (6 bases). This CDR3 region has 17 residues. Trimming took 4 bases from V and 6 from J, leaving 21 bases between them. Germline CDR1 is LGHNA and CDR2 is YNFKEQ. CDR3 bases: TGTGCCAGCAGCCTTTTCTCCGCCGCCTCAGGGGATGAAAAACTGTTTTTT. It is translated as CASSLFSAASGDEKLFF.

This chain links TRBV28 with TRBJ2-5; no reliable D call. This CDR3 region has 13 residues. V gave up 6 bases and J gave up 1 base, with 9 bases separating them. Germline CDR1 and CDR2: MDHEN and SYDVKM. The CDR3 loop is CASSPSTQETQYF. The CDR3 DNA reads as TGTGCCAGCAGCCCCTCGACCCAAGAGACCCAGTACTTC.